What follows are 32 T cell receptor beta chains derived from one specimen sequenced in a study of post-analysis software for immune sequencing data. Study results and caveats: When patients were compared with controls, about five TRBV segments were more frequent, TRBV5-6, TRBV5-1 and TRBV20-1 among them.

Their cognate antigens are unknown. TCR beta libraries were prepared from cDNA with unique molecular identifiers. Each CDR3 protein gets one entry after TCRdb re-called the PCR reads with MiXCR. Counted here are about 380,000 distinct CDR3 sequences, less than 40% occurring once; the ten biggest clones make up about an eighth. The sequenced sample consisted of blood. The receptors stem from a girl aged 5 to 17 with multiple sclerosis.

This clonotype came up a few times. The chain uses TRBV9 and TRBJ2-6, with D uncertain. This CDR3 has 17 amino acids. The V end lost 8 bases, the J end lost 0 bases, and 18 bases lay between the germline ends. The germline CDR1 and CDR2 sequences are SGDLS and YYNGEE. The CDR3 spells CASSTTVTSSGANVLTF. The CDR3 bases are TGTGCCAGTTCTACCACAGTCACGAGCTCTGGGGCCAACGTCCTGACTTTC.

Of note for this clonotype: At one end the junction does not follow the germline gene, possibly because of a read error. Written as DNA, the CDR3 is TGCGCCAGTAGAATAGCGGGGGGGCCATCCAATGAGCAGTTCTTC. This translates into CASRIAGGPSNEQFF. This chain links TRBV2 with TRBJ2-1; 11 bases align to TRBD2. The germline V gene encodes CDR1 SNHLY and CDR2 FYNNEI. The length of the CDR3 is 15 residues.

The rearrangement uses TRBV7-2 and TRBJ2-5; D not resolved. CDR3 length: 13 residues. Germline V lookup: CDR1 SGHTA, CDR2 FQGNSA. Trimming removed 5 bases at V and 3 bases at J, with 10 bases between. CDR3 sequence: CASSRGREETQYF. The CDR3 DNA follows: TGTGCCAGCAGCCGTGGACGGGAAGAGACCCAGTACTTC.

The chain uses TRBV5-4 and TRBJ2-6; 8 nucleotides match TRBD1. V gave up 3 bases and J gave up 0 bases; unmatched junction bases: 8. Germline V gene data show CDR1 as SGHNT and CDR2 as YYREEE (reference sequence). The CDR3 is made up of 18 amino acids. CDR3 DNA: TGTGCCAGCAGCTCTGGACAGGGCCTGGTCTCTGGGGCCAACGTCCTGACTTTC. Translation: CASSSGQGLVSGANVLTF.

This clonotype was counted between two and nine times. The gene calls are TRBV29-1 and TRBJ2-7; D uncertain. The ends were cut back, 5 bases at V and 2 bases at J, with 13 bases in the middle. Germline CDR1 and CDR2: SQVTM and ANQGSEA. The CDR3 length is 13 residues. As DNA, the CDR3 is TGCAGCGTTAAGGGTCAGGCAGCCTACGAGCAGTACTTC. Its translation: CSVKGQAAYEQYF.

The chain carries TRBV5-1 and TRBJ2-4, with TRBD1 matching 10 bases. Germline CDR1 SGHRS, CDR2 YFSETQ. The length of the CDR3 is 16 residues. The junction had 8 bases not matched to a gene; V was cut back by 0 bases and J by 8 bases. The CDR3 protein is CASSLGQGAGMDIQYF. For the CDR3, the DNA is TGCGCCAGCAGCTTGGGACAGGGGGCGGGTATGGACATTCAGTACTTC. Full variable domain (rest looked up from reference TRBV5-1 and TRBJ2-4): KAGVTQTPRYLIKTRGQQVTLSCSPISGHRSVSWYQQTPGQGLQFLFEYFSETQRNKGNFPGRFSGRQFSNSRSEMNVSTLELGDSALYLCASSLGQGAGMDIQYFGAGTRLSVL.

The rearrangement links TRBV12-3 or TRBV12-4 to TRBJ2-5; tentatively, D is TRBD1 (5 bases). The CDR3 extends over 15 amino acids. V lost 2 bases and J lost 4, with 14 bases in between. The CDR3 sequence is CASSLIERRGETQYF. CDR3 coding DNA: TGTGCCAGCAGTTTAATTGAGAGAAGGGGAGAGACCCAGTACTTC.

This chain joins TRBV6-5 and TRBJ2-2; TRBD2 matches at 7 bases. Germline values: CDR1 MNHEY, CDR2 SVGAGI. The CDR3 length is 16 residues. With 0 bases clipped from V and 1 base from J, the junction kept 2 bases outside the gene matches. The CDR3 DNA sequence: TGTGCCAGCAGTTACTCTGGCGGGGGGAACACCGGGGAGCTGTTTTTT. It translates to CASSYSGGGNTGELFF.

The chain recombines TRBV2 with TRBJ2-7, with TRBD2 identical over 7 bases. CDR3 size: 15 residues. Germline CDR1 SNHLY, CDR2 FYNNEI. Germline trimming cut 5 bases from V and 2 bases from J; bases unmatched to any gene: 9. DNA of the CDR3: TGTGCCAGCAGTCTTAGCGGGTCCAAGCCCTACGAGCAGTACTTC. This codes for CASSLSGSKPYEQYF.

The chain links TRBV3-1 to TRBJ2-1, with a possible D match to TRBD1 (5 bases). The CDR3 is made up of 16 amino acids. CDR1 and CDR2 (germline): LGHDT, YNNKEL (reference sequence). V was shortened by 2 bases and J by 2 bases, with 13 bases between the two germline ends. CDR3 loop: CASSQKWQGPYNEQFF. The CDR3 region has the DNA TGTGCCAGCAGCCAAAAATGGCAGGGCCCCTACAATGAGCAGTTCTTC.

The table lists this clonotype with a few counts. The chain employs TRBV7-9 and TRBJ2-4; TRBD1 might be the D (6 bases). With the DNA end fitting TRBJ2-7 better, the J assignment may be wrong. Germline V gene data show CDR1 as SEHNR and CDR2 as FQNEAQ (reference sequence). The CDR3 is made up of 15 amino acids. The CDR3 region has the DNA TGTGCCAGCAGCTTCCAAACAGGGCAAGGCCACGAGCAGTACTTC. Amino acids: CASSFQTGQGHEQYF.

This clonotype was counted between two and nine times. The chain carries TRBV12-3 or TRBV12-4 and TRBJ1-5; 8 bases align to TRBD1. Unmatched junction bases numbered 6, after V lost 3 bases and J lost 5 bases. This CDR3 has 15 residues. This CDR3 is CASSFARGLDQPQHF. The CDR3 region has the DNA TGTGCCAGCAGTTTCGCCAGGGGGCTTGATCAGCCCCAGCATTTT.

The chain recombines TRBV7-9 with TRBJ1-2; D ambiguous. The CDR3 totals 14 residues. Germline values: CDR1 SEHNR, CDR2 FQNEAQ (reference sequence). Trimming took off 3 bases at V and 1 base at J, with 9 bases between the two ends. The CDR3 sequence is CASSFSDGNYGYTF. The CDR3 DNA reads TGTGCCAGCAGCTTCTCGGACGGTAACTATGGCTACACCTTC.

This clonotype has only a few counts. The chain uses TRBV6-6 and TRBJ2-1; D is perhaps TRBD1 (5 bases). CDR3 length: 11 amino acids. V was clipped by 5 bases and J by 11 bases, with 10 bases between them. The V gene's germline CDR1 is MNHNY and CDR2 SVGAGI (reference sequence). The CDR3, as DNA: TGTGCCAGCAGTCAGGGTCCACAGCAGTTCTTC. Translation gives CASSQGPQQFF.

The CDR3 DNA follows: TGTGCCAGCAGTTACAGTGGTGGCAGGGGGCTTTCGAGCAATCAGCCCCAGCATTTT. Translated: CASSYSGGRGLSSNQPQHF. V is TRBV6-5 and J is TRBJ1-5, with TRBD1 matching over 8 bases. Looked up from germline, CDR1 is MNHEY and CDR2 is SVGAGI. The CDR3 has 19 amino acids. The V segment lost 2 bases and the J segment 1 base; nucleotides outside the gene matches: 13.

The J gene is TRBJ1-4, the V gene TRBV7-2; D is unresolved. The CDR3 covers 15 residues. V lost 7 bases to trimming and J lost 0 bases, with 12 bases between them. From germline, CDR1 is SGHTA and CDR2 FQGNSA. CDR3 amino acids: CASTTAVATNEKLFF. DNA of the CDR3: TGTGCCAGCACCACCGCCGTTGCAACTAATGAAAAACTGTTTTTT.

This clonotype was found a few times. The J gene is TRBJ2-1, the V gene TRBV28; D unclear. Germline V lookup: CDR1 MDHEN, CDR2 SYDVKM. CDR3 length: 17 amino acids. V was pared by 6 bases and J by 4 bases, with 22 bases between. The CDR3 DNA sequence: TGTGCCAGCAGACCCGGCGGCTCTCATATAACATACAATGAGCAGTTCTTC. Its protein is CASRPGGSHITYNEQFF.

The chain uses TRBV12-3 or TRBV12-4 and TRBJ1-4, with TRBD1 matching 7 bases. The trim removed 4 bases at V and 3 bases at J, leaving 5 bases unmatched. The CDR3 contains 15 residues. DNA for the CDR3: TGTGCCAGCAGTTCCGCCGGGACAGCTAATGAAAAACTGTTTTTT. Amino acids: CASSSAGTANEKLFF.

The rearrangement uses TRBV6-5 and TRBJ1-1; weak D call: TRBD1 (6 bases). From germline, CDR1 is MNHEY and CDR2 SVGAGI. V lost 0 bases, J lost 4 bases, and 12 bases lay in between. The length of the CDR3 is 15 residues. The CDR3 region has the DNA TGTGCCAGCAGTTACTCGAAACAGGGAATCACTGAAGCTTTCTTT. Its protein is CASSYSKQGITEAFF.

The chain uses TRBV4-1 and TRBJ2-5; 7 positions match TRBD1. The CDR3 has 14 residues. Trimming took 3 bases from V and 6 from J; bases not matched to a gene: 7. Germline CDR1 MGHRA, CDR2 YSYEKL. The CDR3 DNA reads TGCGCCAGCAGCCAGATACAGGGGAAGAAGACCCAGTACTTC. This codes for CASSQIQGKKTQYF.

The rearrangement uses TRBV24-1 and TRBJ1-1; possible D gene TRBD1, 5 bases. Germline loops: CDR1 KGHDR, CDR2 SFDVKD. V was trimmed by 2 bases and J by 5 bases, leaving 14 bases between them. CDR3 length: 15 amino acids. CDR3 in DNA: TGTGCCACCAGTGATTCAGGGATGGGTGAGACTGAAGCTTTCTTT. It codes for CATSDSGMGETEAFF.

This clonotype was found many times. The chain is built from TRBV7-2 and TRBJ1-2, with D possibly being TRBD1 (6 bases). This CDR3 comprises 14 residues. Germline V gene lookup returns CDR1 SGHTA and CDR2 FQGNSA. The ends were cut back, 1 base at V and 7 bases at J, with 13 bases in the middle. The CDR3 sequence: CASSLDRDGGGYTF. The CDR3 nucleotides are TGTGCCAGCAGCTTAGACAGGGACGGCGGTGGCTACACCTTC.

The chain combines TRBV24-1 with TRBJ2-1; D unclear. Germline-derived CDR1 and CDR2 are KGHDR and SFDVKD. This CDR3 has 15 residues. V lost 4 bases, J lost 6 bases, and 15 bases lay in between. CDR3 sequence reads: CATSDPRVDFNEQFF. In DNA form, the CDR3 reads TGTGCCACCAGTGACCCCCGAGTGGATTTCAATGAGCAGTTCTTC.

The rearrangement uses TRBV28 and TRBJ1-4; possibly TRBD1 for D (6 bases). The CDR3 totals 15 residues. Trimming stripped 2 bases from V and 7 bases from J, with 14 bases between. Looked up from germline, CDR1 is MDHEN and CDR2 is SYDVKM. Written as DNA, the CDR3 is TGTGCCAGCAGTTTACCTGAGACAGGATCTGAAAAACTGTTTTTT. It is translated as CASSLPETGSEKLFF.

This clonotype was observed a handful of times. The chain combines TRBV4-1 with TRBJ2-3; TRBD1 is a possible D gene (6 bases). Looked up from germline, CDR1 is MGHRA and CDR2 is YSYEKL. The CDR3 length is 14 residues. Trimming cost V 3 bases and J 4 bases, with 11 bases left between them. Here the CDR3 DNA reads TGCGCCAGCAGCCACCCCACAGGGCCAGATACGCAGTATTTT. This gives the protein CASSHPTGPDTQYF.

The chain recombines TRBV4-1 with TRBJ1-2; D gene ambiguous. Germline V gene sequence: CDR1 MGHRA, CDR2 YSYEKL. Trimming took off 1 base at V and 4 bases at J, with 10 bases between the two ends. The CDR3 runs to 14 residues. The CDR3: CASSQAGGFYGYTF. In DNA, the CDR3 is TGCGCCAGCAGCCAAGCGGGCGGATTCTATGGCTACACCTTC.

The table lists this clonotype with a few counts. V is TRBV6-1 and J is TRBJ2-7, with TRBD2 as a possible D gene (5 bases). CDR3 size: 13 residues. CDR1 MNHNS and CDR2 SASEGT come from the germline V gene. V dropped 2 bases and J dropped 3 bases, with 8 bases sitting between them. The CDR3 loop reads CASSERENYEQYF. DNA of the CDR3: TGTGCCAGCAGTGAAAGGGAGAACTACGAGCAGTACTTC.

This clonotype was picked up a small number of times. This sequence joins TRBV11-1 and TRBJ2-1; D call uncertain. The CDR3 extends over 13 amino acids. V lost 1 base and J 6 bases, leaving 7 bases between the germline ends. Germline V CDR1 and CDR2: SGHAT, FQDESV (reference sequence). DNA for the CDR3: TGTGCCAGCAGCTTAGACGGTCGCAATGAGCAGTTCTTC. Translated, it gives CASSLDGRNEQFF.

There are a few counts of this clonotype. The chain joins TRBV4-1 to TRBJ2-3, with a tentative D call TRBD2 (5 bases). V was clipped by 3 bases and J by 3 bases, with 10 bases between them. The CDR3 is 14 amino acids. Per germline, CDR1 MGHRA and CDR2 YSYEKL. CDR3 DNA sequence: TGCGCCAGCAGCCAGGGAGACGCAACAGATACGCAGTATTTT. This translates into CASSQGDATDTQYF.

Concerning this clonotype: One end of the junction fails to match germline, which may point to a read error. The chain carries TRBV5-1 and TRBJ1-1; no definite D call. The CDR3 spans 14 residues. CDR1 SGHRS and CDR2 YFSETQ come from the germline V gene. CDR3 DNA sequence: TGCGCCAGCAGCTTGCTAGCCGCGAACACTGGAGCTTTCTTT. Protein: CASSLLAANTGAFF.

This rearrangement joins TRBV5-1 to TRBJ2-1, with 13 bases aligning to TRBD2. The germline V gene encodes CDR1 SGHRS and CDR2 YFSETQ. The junction had 9 bases not matched to a gene; V was cut back by 7 bases and J by 2 bases. CDR3 size: 17 residues. The CDR3 loop reads CASSMTSGGPAYNEQFF. CDR3 nucleotides: TGCGCCAGCTCGATGACTAGCGGGGGGCCAGCCTACAATGAGCAGTTCTTC.

This clonotype was counted only a few times. The gene calls are TRBV29-1 and TRBJ2-3, with D possibly being TRBD2 (7 bases). Germline V gene lookup returns CDR1 SQVTM and CDR2 ANQGSEA. The CDR3 spans 15 residues. V was trimmed by 4 bases and J by 2 bases, leaving 16 bases between them. The CDR3 here is CSVGGGARNTDTQYF. The CDR3 DNA reads as TGCAGCGTTGGGGGGGGGGCGCGAAACACAGATACGCAGTATTTT.